This T cell receptor (beta chain) was found in a study of blood T cell repertoires in COVID-19. Across the study: The cDNA or gDNA used as material had been derived from T cells, B-cell-depleted T cells, or PBMCs.

Participants came from fewer than 25 US areas, aged about 18 to 95 years. Cohort placement rested on clinical history that participants reported themselves. CDR1 is PRHDT and CDR2 is FYEKMQ in the germline V gene (reference sequence). The trim removed 5 bases at V and 5 bases at J, leaving 16 bases unmatched. The CDR3 contains 17 residues. As processed by the authors: For nucleated cells, counts were estimated from reference gene primer amplification. Produced via immunoSEQ multiplex PCR; TCRdb's table is partial and in-frame only. V, J and clone size are those of that table, while D and trimming were read from the DNA. The sample has approximately 150,000 clones, more than 70% seen once.

This receptor was identified in a man in his forties who had recovered from COVID-19. The chain joins TRBV13 to TRBJ1-2; TRBD1 aligns across 8 bases. Sequenced: PBMCs or T cells enriched from blood (not recorded which). CDR3 sequence: CASSPGQGWERSYGYTF. The CDR3, as DNA: TGTGCCAGCAGCCCCGGACAGGGATGGGAGAGGAGTTATGGCTACACCTTC.